The clone carrying this TCR beta chain was seen many times. Its cognate antigen is unknown. The data originate from a study of CD8 T cells in ankylosing spondylitis. This CDR3 is 13 amino acids long. The V gene end was trimmed by 5 bases and the J gene end by 9 bases; junction bases not matched to a gene: 9. Study-wide points: Existing reports had already noted some motif variants in reactive arthritis synovial fluid and blood. Disease-associated clones were CD8+ and fairly uncommon in peripheral blood. Roughly eight highly homologous variants made up a TCR beta motif that seemed to typify ankylosing spondylitis blood. Disease-linked clones reportedly concentrated significantly in matched ankylosing spondylitis synovial fluid.

Quantitative 5'-RACE with molecular barcodes was used to make the TCR beta libraries. A single record per CDR3 protein comes from TCRdb applying MiXCR to the 5' RACE reads. The table records hundreds of thousands of distinct CDR3 sequences, roughly 13% of them present only once. Sequenced material: blood, either unsorted or a sorted T cell fraction (not recorded which). The V gene is TRBV12-3 or TRBV12-4, the J gene TRBJ2-5; 7 bases agree with TRBD1. The receptor was derived from a male donor with ankylosing spondylitis. CDR3 protein: CASSPDRAEAQYF. CDR3 bases: TGTGCCAGCAGTCCAGACAGGGCGGAGGCCCAGTACTTC.